This entry lists 21 T cell receptor beta chains sequenced from one sample in a study of PD-1 blockade in mismatch repair-deficient tumors. Assay: immunoSEQ multiplex PCR; the TCRdb copy retains only in-frame clones and omits some. This table has some 50,000 clones, roughly 82% appearing once. Here the sequenced sample was PBMCs, taken before pembrolizumab treatment. Receptors originate from an adult with mismatch repair-deficient cancer.

The chain uses TRBV5-1 and TRBJ2-5; D remains unclear. CDR3 length: 14 amino acids. The V gene's germline CDR1 is SGHRS and CDR2 YFSETQ. V gave up 0 bases and J gave up 5 bases, with 11 bases separating them. CDR3 residues: CASSLGPQEETQYF. DNA of the CDR3: TGCGCCAGCAGCTTGGGGCCGCAAGAGGAGACCCAGTACTTC.

The CDR3 DNA follows: TGTGCCTGGAGTGGAGGGAGTGGGCGCGAGCAGTACTTC. Translated, it gives CAWSGGSGREQYF. V and J are TRBV30 and TRBJ2-7; possibly TRBD2 for D (5 bases). V gave up 1 base and J gave up 6 bases, with 13 bases separating them. This CDR3 has 13 amino acids. CDR1 GTSNPN and CDR2 SVGIG come from the germline V gene (reference sequence).

CDR3 in DNA: TGTGCCAGCAGCGTAACTAGCGGGAGAAATGGCGGGGAGCTGTTTTTT. It is translated as CASSVTSGRNGGELFF. V is TRBV9 and J is TRBJ2-2, with 11 bases that match TRBD2. CDR1 is SGDLS and CDR2 is YYNGEE in the germline V gene. V shed 1 base, J shed 7 bases, and the junction held 6 bases outside the gene matches. The CDR3 spans 16 residues.

This chain joins TRBV11-3 and TRBJ2-5; 7 bases are shared with TRBD2. CDR1 and CDR2 (germline): SGHNT, YENEEA. This CDR3 is built from 14 residues. V was pared by 3 bases and J by 4 bases, with 5 bases of the junction left unmatched. The CDR3 is CASSFTGGTETQYF. Written as DNA, the CDR3 is TGTGCCAGCAGCTTTACGGGAGGAACAGAGACCCAGTACTTC.

This clone was seen more than once but under ten times. The chain links TRBV28 to TRBJ1-4; no clear D gene. The germline gives CDR1 MDHEN, CDR2 SYDVKM. The V gene lost 2 bases and the J gene lost 4 bases, with 2 bases spanning the gap. The CDR3 runs 12 residues. The CDR3 DNA reads as TGTGCCAGCAGTTTACTTAATGAAAAACTGTTTTTT. As protein: CASSLLNEKLFF.

In its sample, this clone was seen once. The chain carries TRBV7-8 and TRBJ2-1, with 9 nucleotides matching TRBD2. The J segment lost 5 bases and the V segment lost 0 bases, leaving 5 bases of the junction unmatched. The CDR3 runs to 16 residues. The germline CDR1 and CDR2 sequences are SGHVS and FQNEAQ. For the CDR3, the DNA is TGTGCCAGCAGCTTAGCGCCGACTAGCGGAAACAATGAGCAGTTCTTC. Its protein product is CASSLAPTSGNNEQFF.

The chain employs TRBV7-8 and TRBJ2-7; D perhaps matches TRBD1 (5 bases). Germline-derived CDR1 and CDR2 are SGHVS and FQNEAQ. CDR3 length equals 15 residues. Trimming took 5 bases from V and 2 from J, leaving 16 bases between them. The CDR3, as DNA: TGTGCCAGCAGCGCGATCCTAATGGGGCCCTACGAGCAGTACTTC. Its translation: CASSAILMGPYEQYF. Full variable domain (missing parts from reference TRBV7-8 and TRBJ2-7): GAGVSQSPRYKVAKRGQDVALRCDPISGHVSLFWYQQALGQGPEFLTYFQNEAQLDKSGLPSDRFFAERPEGSVSTLKIQRTQQEDSAVYLCASSAILMGPYEQYFGPGTRLTVT.

The chain is built from TRBV14 and TRBJ2-1; tentatively, D is TRBD1 or TRBD2 (6 bases each). Between the trimmed V and J ends, which lost 1 base and 6 bases, there was a span of 16 bases. Per the germline V gene, CDR1 is SGHDN and CDR2 is FVKESK. This CDR3 comprises 16 residues. This chain's CDR3 is CASSQGGAPPTNEQFF. Written as DNA, the CDR3 is TGTGCCAGCAGCCAAGGGGGGGCCCCCCCTACCAATGAGCAGTTCTTC.

This clone has a handful of counts. The chain employs TRBV6-1 and TRBJ2-7; 7 nucleotides align to TRBD1. Germline values: CDR1 MNHNS, CDR2 SASEGT. V lost 4 bases and J lost 4; bases outside the gene matches: 10. This CDR3 has 15 residues. The chain's CDR3 is CASSGELGRGYEQYF. The DNA of the CDR3 is TGTGCCAGCAGTGGAGAATTGGGCAGGGGGTACGAGCAGTACTTC.

The gene calls are TRBV5-4 and TRBJ1-1; 7 bases are shared with TRBD1. Losses at the gene ends were 3 bases for V and 1 base for J; bases not matched to a gene: 6. This CDR3 has 15 amino acids. The germline V gene has CDR1 SGHNT and CDR2 YYREEE (reference sequence). CDR3 in amino acids: CASSSNRGSNTEAFF. The CDR3 DNA follows: TGTGCCAGCAGCTCCAACAGGGGCTCGAACACTGAAGCTTTCTTT.

This chain joins TRBV18 and TRBJ1-1; D is perhaps TRBD1 (6 bases). From germline, CDR1 is KGHSH and CDR2 LQKENI. The CDR3 contains 14 residues. V lost 3 bases to trimming and J lost 8 bases, with 16 bases between them. The CDR3 reads CASSPAAQGLEAFF. The CDR3 nucleotides are TGTGCCAGCTCACCGGCCGCACAGGGTTTAGAAGCTTTCTTT. Full variable domain (outside the CDR3, taken from reference TRBV18 and TRBJ1-1): NAGVMQNPRHLVRRRGQEARLRCSPMKGHSHVYWYRQLPEEGLKFMVYLQKENIIDESGMPKERFSAEFPKEGPSILRIQQVVRGDSAAYFCASSPAAQGLEAFFGQGTRLTVV.

This chain links TRBV27 with TRBJ1-1, with no clear D. Trimming cost V 4 bases and J 1 base, with 7 bases left between them. The CDR3 consists of 13 residues. The germline gives CDR1 MNHEY, CDR2 SMNVEV (reference sequence). The CDR3 region has the DNA TGTGCCAGCAGTTCTAAAAGGAACACTGAAGCTTTCTTT. Translating it yields CASSSKRNTEAFF.

The chain has TRBV5-1 and TRBJ1-4; D is ambiguous. The V and J ends lost 0 bases and 0 bases respectively, with 12 bases between them. The CDR3 extends over 17 amino acids. The germline V gene encodes CDR1 SGHRS and CDR2 YFSETQ. The CDR3 protein is CASSLDPLGATNEKLFF. CDR3 in DNA: TGCGCCAGCAGCTTGGATCCCTTAGGAGCAACTAATGAAAAACTGTTTTTT.

V and J are TRBV7-8 and TRBJ2-7, with a tentative D call TRBD2 (5 bases). The CDR3 runs 13 residues. CDR1 is SGHVS, CDR2 FQNEAQ, per germline. Trimming took 6 bases from V and 2 from J, leaving 11 bases between them. CDR3 protein: CASRSRGTYEQYF. DNA of the CDR3: TGTGCCAGCAGGTCCCGGGGAACCTACGAGCAGTACTTC.

The CDR3 DNA reads TGCGCCAGCAGCCAAGACTTGGAGGGCTACAATGAGCAGTTCTTC. This gives the protein CASSQDLEGYNEQFF. This chain links TRBV4-3 with TRBJ2-1, with a weak D call TRBD2 (6 bases). CDR1 is LGHNA and CDR2 is YSLEER in the germline V gene. Deletions cut 0 bases from V and 3 bases from J, with 9 bases between. The CDR3 runs 15 residues.

The V gene is TRBV19, the J gene TRBJ2-7; a possible D gene is TRBD2 (5 bases). V shed 7 bases and J shed 3 bases, with 19 bases lying between them. Germline CDR1 reads LNHDA; CDR2 reads SQIVND (reference sequence). The CDR3 has 15 amino acids. CDR3 coding DNA: TGTGCCAGTACCCGACGGGGAGATGCGAACTACGAGCAGTACTTC. Translated, it gives CASTRRGDANYEQYF.

J is TRBJ1-1 and V is TRBV27; D ambiguous. The CDR3 is made up of 15 amino acids. The ends were cut back, 6 bases at V and 5 bases at J, with 19 bases in the middle. Germline CDR1 MNHEY, CDR2 SMNVEV (reference sequence). The CDR3 region is CASRGTQRARTEAFF. As DNA, the CDR3 is TGTGCCAGCAGGGGAACACAGAGGGCCCGGACTGAAGCTTTCTTT.

This clone was detected a few times. The rearrangement uses TRBV7-9 and TRBJ2-1; 8 bases align to TRBD2. Germline-derived CDR1 and CDR2 are SEHNR and FQNEAQ (reference sequence). V was clipped by 1 base and J by 3 bases; unmatched bases: 2. The CDR3 has 15 amino acids. In nucleotides, the CDR3 is TGTGCCAGCAGCTTAGGCGGGAGGATCTACAATGAGCAGTTCTTC. Its protein is CASSLGGRIYNEQFF.

V is TRBV6-5 and J is TRBJ1-2; D possibly corresponds to TRBD1 (5 bases). The CDR3 totals 14 residues. Per germline, CDR1 MNHEY and CDR2 SVGAGI. The V and J ends lost 4 bases and 5 bases respectively, with 14 bases between them. The chain's CDR3 is CASSFQGGGYGYTF. CDR3 nucleotide sequence: TGTGCCAGCAGTTTTCAGGGCGGAGGGTATGGCTACACCTTC.

The chain uses TRBV30 and TRBJ2-1, with D possibly TRBD1 on 6 matching bases. Germline loops: CDR1 GTSNPN, CDR2 SVGIG (reference sequence). V lost 8 bases and J 0 bases, leaving 20 bases between the germline ends. There are 16 residues in the CDR3. CDR3 bases: TGTGCCCATGGTTATAACGAGGGGGACTCCTACAATGAGCAGTTCTTC. It encodes CAHGYNEGDSYNEQFF. Variable domain in full (rest from reference TRBV30 and TRBJ2-1): SQTIHQWPATLVQPVGSPLSLECTVEGTSNPNLYWYRQAAGRGLQLLFYSVGIGQISSEVPQNLSASRPQDRQFILSSKKLLLSDSGFYLCAHGYNEGDSYNEQFFGPGTRLTVL.

V is TRBV7-2 and J is TRBJ2-2, with TRBD2 identical over 13 bases. CDR3 length: 17 residues. Trimming took 5 bases from V and 5 from J; bases not matched to a gene: 8. Germline CDR1 SGHTA, CDR2 FQGNSA. The CDR3 sequence is CASSPRGLAGVTGELFF. CDR3 nucleotide sequence: TGTGCCAGCAGCCCCCGTGGACTAGCGGGAGTGACCGGGGAGCTGTTTTTT. The entire variable domain, with the rest obtained from reference TRBV7-2 and TRBJ2-2, is as follows: GAGVSQSPSNKVTEKGKDVELRCDPISGHTALYWYRQSLGQGLEFLIYFQGNSAPDKSGLPSDRFSAERTGGSVSTLTIQRTQQEDSAVYLCASSPRGLAGVTGELFFGEGSRLTVL.